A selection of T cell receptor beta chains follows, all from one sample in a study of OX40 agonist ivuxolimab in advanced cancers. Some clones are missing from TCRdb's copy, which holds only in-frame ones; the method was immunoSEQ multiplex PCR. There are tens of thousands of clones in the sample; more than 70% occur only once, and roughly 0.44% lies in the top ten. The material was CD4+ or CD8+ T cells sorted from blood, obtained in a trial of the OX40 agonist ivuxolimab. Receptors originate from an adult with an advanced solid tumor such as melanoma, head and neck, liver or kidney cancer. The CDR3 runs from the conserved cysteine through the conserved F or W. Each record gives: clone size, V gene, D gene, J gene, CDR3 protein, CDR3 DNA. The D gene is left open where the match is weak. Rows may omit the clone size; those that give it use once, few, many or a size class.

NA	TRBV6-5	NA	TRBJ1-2	CASSALVGGGYTF	TGTGCCAGCAGTGCCTTGGTAGGGGGTGGCTACACCTTC
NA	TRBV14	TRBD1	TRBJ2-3	CASSPQGDTQYF	TGTGCCAGCAGCCCACAGGGGGATACGCAGTATTTT
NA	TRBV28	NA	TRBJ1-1	CASTRVGDTEAFF	TGTGCCAGCACCAGGGTGGGGGACACTGAAGCTTTCTTT
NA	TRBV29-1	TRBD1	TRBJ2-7	CSVVGRGPEQYF	TGCAGCGTTGTCGGCAGGGGGCCCGAGCAGTACTTC
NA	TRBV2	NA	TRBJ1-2	CASSLDGANYGYTF	TGTGCCAGCAGTCTGGACGGTGCTAACTATGGCTACACCTTC
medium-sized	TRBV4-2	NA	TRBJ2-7	CASSQDEDRINGEQYF	TGTGCCAGCAGCCAAGACGAGGACAGAATTAATGGCGAGCAGTACTTC
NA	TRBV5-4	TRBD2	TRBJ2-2	CASSPGGATTGELFF	TGTGCCAGCAGCCCGGGGGGGGCGACCACCGGGGAGCTGTTTTTT
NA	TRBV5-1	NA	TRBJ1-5	CASSADSSNQPQHF	TGCGCCAGCAGCGCAGACAGTAGCAATCAGCCCCAGCATTTT
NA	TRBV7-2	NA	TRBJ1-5	CASSLVRPGGGQPQHF	TGTGCCAGCAGCTTAGTGCGCCCAGGCGGCGGGCAGCCCCAGCATTTT
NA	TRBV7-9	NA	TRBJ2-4	CASSLAAGLAKNIQYF	TGTGCCAGCAGCTTAGCTGCAGGGCTAGCCAAAAACATTCAGTACTTC
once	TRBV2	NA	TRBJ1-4	CASSLFPGGDNNEKLFF	TGTGCCAGCAGTTTGTTTCCGGGGGGGGACAATAATGAAAAACTGTTTTTT
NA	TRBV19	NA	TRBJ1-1	CASSIGGRRGYTEAFF	TGTGCCAGTAGTATAGGGGGGCGGAGGGGTTACACTGAAGCTTTCTTT
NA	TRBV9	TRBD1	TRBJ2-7	CASSAGQGFYEQYF	TGTGCCAGCAGCGCGGGACAGGGCTTTTACGAGCAGTACTTC
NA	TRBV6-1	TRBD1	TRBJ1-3	CASSWDSAGNTIYF	TGTGCCAGCAGTTGGGACAGCGCTGGAAACACCATATATTTT
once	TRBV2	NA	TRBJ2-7	CASSNDLYEQYF	TGTGCCAGCAGCAACGACCTCTACGAGCAGTACTTC
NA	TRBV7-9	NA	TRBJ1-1	CASSFGAFF	TGTGCCAGCAGCTTTGGAGCTTTCTTT
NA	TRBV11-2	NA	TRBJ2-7	CASSLPGIPYEQYF	TGTGCCAGCAGCTTGCCAGGGATTCCCTACGAGCAGTACTTC
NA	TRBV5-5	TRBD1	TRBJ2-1	CASSLTTGGGEQFF	TGTGCCAGCAGCTTGACGACAGGGGGAGGTGAGCAGTTCTTC
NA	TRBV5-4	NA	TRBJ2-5	CASSLRLAQETQYF	TGTGCCAGCAGCTTAAGGCTGGCACAAGAGACCCAGTACTTC
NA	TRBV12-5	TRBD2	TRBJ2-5	CASGPRTSGVPETQYF	TGTGCTAGTGGTCCCCGGACTAGTGGGGTGCCAGAGACCCAGTACTTC
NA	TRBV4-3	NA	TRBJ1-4	CASSQDRPNWGEKLFF	TGCGCCAGCAGCCAAGATCGGCCTAATTGGGGGGAAAAACTGTTTTTT
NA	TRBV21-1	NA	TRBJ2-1	CASSQGPSGYNEQFF	TGTGCCAGCAGCCAAGGGCCCTCAGGGTACAATGAGCAGTTCTTC
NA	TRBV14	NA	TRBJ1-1	CASSRGMNTEAFF	TGTGCCAGCAGCCGGGGTATGAACACTGAAGCTTTCTTT
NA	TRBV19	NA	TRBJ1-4	CASSGTNEKLFF	TGTGCCAGTAGTGGAACTAATGAAAAACTGTTTTTT
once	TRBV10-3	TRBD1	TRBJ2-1	CAISEPGTGPNEQFF	TGTGCCATCAGTGAGCCCGGGACAGGTCCTAATGAGCAGTTCTTC